This TCR beta chain emerged from a study of T cell responses to AZD1222 COVID-19 vaccine. Germline V gene sequence: CDR1 LGHNA, CDR2 YSLEER. With 0 bases removed from V and 6 bases from J, the gap between germline ends came to 12 bases. The CDR3 has 14 amino acids. This table comes from immunoSEQ multiplex PCR, and its TCRdb copy is limited to in-frame clones, with some not included. This sample yields 150,000 to 200,000 clones, of which 70% to 90% are seen a single time; about 25% belongs to the top ten. The chain uses TRBV4-3 and TRBJ2-7; the D gene could be TRBD1 or TRBD2 (6 bases each). Sequenced material: peripheral blood, taken 28 days after the second AZD1222 dose. The source of this sequence is an adult who received the AZD1222 COVID-19 vaccine. The CDR3 spells CASSQDPGASEQYF. CDR3 DNA: TGCGCCAGCAGCCAAGATCCGGGGGCCTCCGAGCAGTACTTC.